The 30 T cell receptor beta chains presented below share a single source sample, sequenced in a study of T cell changes during pregnancy in multiple sclerosis. The method was immunoSEQ multiplex PCR; TCRdb's version includes in-frame clones alone and lacks a portion of them. This table holds some 43,000 clones, 94% found once. The starting material was CD8+ T cells from peripheral blood mononuclear cells, obtained in the third trimester of pregnancy. The receptor set was obtained from a female donor with multiple sclerosis, enrolled in a pregnancy study.

The CDR3 DNA reads TGTGCCAGCACCCGGGACTTAGCGGGAGGAGAGACCCAGTACTTC. The encoded protein is CASTRDLAGGETQYF. The gene calls are TRBV28 and TRBJ2-5; 10 positions agree with TRBD2. The V and J ends lost 7 bases and 4 bases, in that order; junction bases with no gene match: 9. Germline assignment: CDR1 MDHEN and CDR2 SYDVKM. The CDR3 consists of 15 residues.

The chain recombines TRBV28 with TRBJ1-2, with D perhaps TRBD1 (6 bases). Germline-derived CDR1 and CDR2 are MDHEN and SYDVKM. This CDR3 spans 16 amino acids. Trimming removed 6 bases from V and 8 bases from J, with 25 bases in between. The CDR3 region is CASRGTRGGPISGYTF. CDR3 DNA: TGTGCCAGCAGAGGCACCCGGGGGGGCCCTATAAGCGGCTACACCTTC.

This clone was observed a few times. The J gene is TRBJ2-7, the V gene TRBV2; TRBD2 matches at 8 bases. Germline V gene data show CDR1 as SNHLY and CDR2 as FYNNEI. The CDR3 runs to 13 residues. Trimming removed 8 bases from V and 3 bases from J; junction bases left unmatched: 6. The CDR3 DNA sequence: TGTGCCAGCTACGACAGCGGGAGCTACGAGCAGTACTTC. Protein product: CASYDSGSYEQYF.

The CDR3 region has the DNA TGCGCCAGCAGCCAAGATAACTTAGGGACAGCTAACAATGAGCAGTTCTTC. This sequence encodes CASSQDNLGTANNEQFF. This rearrangement joins TRBV4-1 to TRBJ2-1; 7 bases align to TRBD1. V lost 0 bases, J lost 5 bases, and 10 bases stayed unmatched. Germline V gives CDR1 MGHRA, CDR2 YSYEKL. The CDR3 consists of 17 residues.

This clone has a single count. This chain links TRBV18 with TRBJ2-7; TRBD2 might be the D (7 bases). Trimming took 2 bases from V and 5 from J, leaving 16 bases between them. Germline V gene lookup returns CDR1 KGHSH and CDR2 LQKENI. CDR3 length: 15 amino acids. The CDR3 DNA reads as TGTGCCAGCTCACCATCCGGGGGGCAAGGCGACGAGCAGTACTTC. Translation: CASSPSGGQGDEQYF.

The CDR3 DNA sequence: TGTGCCTGGAGTCCCCGGACTAGCGGTGTCCTCAGCTCCTACAATGAGCAGTTCTTC. Its translation: CAWSPRTSGVLSSYNEQFF. V and J are TRBV30 and TRBJ2-1, with 10 positions matching TRBD2. Germline CDR1 is GTSNPN and CDR2 is SVGIG (reference sequence). This CDR3 contains 19 residues. J gave up 0 bases and V 2 bases, and 13 bases lay outside the gene matches.

V is TRBV27 and J is TRBJ2-7; TRBD2 matches at 8 bases. The CDR3 runs 13 residues. Germline V gives CDR1 MNHEY, CDR2 SMNVEV (reference sequence). Trimming cost V 5 bases and J 5 bases; bases outside gene matches: 5. CDR3 amino acids: CASSPNSGNEQYF. The CDR3 coding sequence is TGTGCCAGCAGTCCCAATAGCGGGAACGAGCAGTACTTC.

This chain links TRBV7-9 with TRBJ1-1; D may be TRBD1 (6 bases). The germline V and J ends were trimmed by 3 bases and 0 bases, with 11 bases remaining between them. Germline CDR1 is SEHNR and CDR2 is FQNEAQ (reference sequence). The CDR3 consists of 15 residues. CDR3 sequence (DNA): TGTGCCAGCAGCTTCCAACAGGGACTGAACACTGAAGCTTTCTTT. Amino acid sequence: CASSFQQGLNTEAFF.

This CDR3 reads CASSQDRGLEAFF. For the CDR3, the DNA is TGCGCCAGCAGCCAAGATAGGGGTCTTGAAGCTTTCTTT. The chain combines TRBV4-3 with TRBJ1-1; the D gene is possibly TRBD1 (5 bases). This CDR3 has 13 amino acids. V lost 0 bases and J lost 7, with 9 bases in between. Germline V gene data show CDR1 as LGHNA and CDR2 as YSLEER.

The V call is TRBV28, the J call TRBJ2-1; 10 bases line up with TRBD2. The CDR3 extends over 17 amino acids. The V and J ends lost 1 base and 3 bases, in that order; junction bases with no gene match: 6. CDR1 is MDHEN and CDR2 is SYDVKM in the germline V gene. CDR3 sequence (DNA): TGTGCCAGCAGTTTATTCCCTAGCGGGAGTGTCTACAATGAGCAGTTCTTC. It encodes CASSLFPSGSVYNEQFF.

The count of this clone is one. The chain links TRBV10-3 to TRBJ2-1; TRBD2 agrees at 8 bases. The germline gives CDR1 ENHRY, CDR2 SYGVKD. V trimming: 10 bases; J trimming: 0 bases; junction bases outside the gene matches: 11. The CDR3 covers 16 residues. The CDR3 nucleotides are TGTGCCACCGCGCAGGCGAGCGGGAGCTCCTACAATGAGCAGTTCTTC. Translation gives CATAQASGSSYNEQFF.

The rearrangement links TRBV7-9 to TRBJ2-3, with TRBD1 matching over 7 bases. V shed 5 bases, J shed 1 base, and the junction held 9 bases outside the gene matches. Per the germline V gene, CDR1 is SEHNR and CDR2 is FQNEAQ (reference sequence). The CDR3 consists of 16 residues. CDR3 bases: TGTGCCAGCAGCGGACGAGACAGGGTAGGCACAGATACGCAGTATTTT. It specifies CASSGRDRVGTDTQYF. Full variable domain (missing parts from reference TRBV7-9 and TRBJ2-3): DTGVSQNPRHKITKRGQNVTFRCDPISEHNRLYWYRQTLGQGPEFLTYFQNEAQLEKSRLLSDRFSAERPKGSFSTLEIQRTEQGDSAMYLCASSGRDRVGTDTQYFGPGTRLTVL.

The V and J genes are TRBV4-1 and TRBJ1-1, with TRBD1 matching 8 bases. Looked up from germline, CDR1 is MGHRA and CDR2 is YSYEKL. This CDR3 comprises 15 residues. J lost 1 base, V lost 3 bases, and 4 bases had no gene match. This chain's CDR3 is CASSHRTGTNTEAFF. DNA of the CDR3: TGCGCCAGCAGCCACCGGACAGGGACGAACACTGAAGCTTTCTTT.

To note about this clone: The junction departs from the called germline gene at one end, perhaps through a read error. The chain is built from TRBV7-7 and TRBJ2-7, with 7 nucleotides matching TRBD1. The CDR3 runs 15 residues. Germline values: CDR1 SSHAT, CDR2 FNYEAQ (reference sequence). In DNA form, the CDR3 reads TGTGCTAGCAGCTACCGGGACAGCCCGGACTACGAGCAGTACTTC. This sequence encodes CASSYRDSPDYEQYF.

This chain links TRBV7-2 with TRBJ1-2; 8 bases are a match to TRBD1. After removal of 5 bases from V and 3 bases from J, the junction contained 5 bases not matched to a gene. The CDR3 has 14 amino acids. The V gene's germline CDR1 is SGHTA and CDR2 FQGNSA. In DNA form, the CDR3 reads TGTGCCAGCAGCGGCAGGGGGCTCGACTATGGCTACACCTTC. It specifies CASSGRGLDYGYTF.

This clone is medium-sized (0.01 to 0.1%) by share. The CDR3, as DNA: TGTGCCAGCAGCTTGGGGGGAGGGTACTACAATGAGCAGTTCTTC. This translates into CASSLGGGYYNEQFF. The rearrangement joins TRBV5-6 to TRBJ2-1, with 7 nucleotides matching TRBD2. Germline loops: CDR1 SGHDT, CDR2 YYEEEE. The length of the CDR3 is 15 residues. V shed 0 bases and J 3 bases; nucleotides not matched to a gene: 3.

This sequence joins TRBV7-6 and TRBJ2-2; no firm D call. With 5 bases removed from V and 7 bases from J, the gap between germline ends came to 14 bases. The CDR3 has 14 residues. Germline V gives CDR1 SGHVS, CDR2 FNYEAQ. The CDR3 DNA reads as TGTGCCAGCAGCGTTCTCACCAGAGGCGGGGAGCTGTTTTTT. Translation gives CASSVLTRGGELFF. The variable domain in full, completed from reference TRBV7-6 and TRBJ2-2, reads GAGVSQSPRYKVTKRGQDVALRCDPISGHVSLYWYRQALGQGPEFLTYFNYEAQQDKSGLPNDRFSAERPEGSISTLTIQRTEQRDSAMYRCASSVLTRGGELFFGEGSRLTVL.

The rearrangement joins TRBV7-9 to TRBJ2-7; TRBD1 matches at 10 bases. V lost 4 bases and J lost 5; bases outside the gene matches: 8. The CDR3 covers 15 residues. Germline CDR1 is SEHNR and CDR2 is FQNEAQ (reference sequence). CDR3 residues: CASSSSGTGVHEQYF. The CDR3 DNA follows: TGTGCCAGCAGCTCATCCGGGACAGGGGTCCACGAGCAGTACTTC. Full variable domain (remainder filled in from reference TRBV7-9 and TRBJ2-7): DTGVSQNPRHKITKRGQNVTFRCDPISEHNRLYWYRQTLGQGPEFLTYFQNEAQLEKSRLLSDRFSAERPKGSFSTLEIQRTEQGDSAMYLCASSSSGTGVHEQYFGPGTRLTVT.

This chain joins TRBV7-9 and TRBJ2-3; 8 positions agree with TRBD1. This CDR3 is 15 amino acids long. The V gene's germline CDR1 is SEHNR and CDR2 FQNEAQ (reference sequence). Germline trimming cut 5 bases from V and 2 bases from J; bases unmatched to any gene: 6. This CDR3 is CASSPADRATDTQYF. CDR3 in DNA: TGTGCCAGCAGCCCAGCGGACAGGGCCACAGATACGCAGTATTTT.

The gene calls are TRBV4-2 and TRBJ2-1, with a tentative D call TRBD1 (6 bases). Germline V CDR1 and CDR2: LGHNA, YNFKEQ. The CDR3 contains 14 residues. V was trimmed by 4 bases and J by 8 bases, leaving 15 bases between them. In DNA form, the CDR3 reads TGTGCCAGCAGCCTGTCGCAGGGGAAGGATGAGCAGTTCTTC. Translated, it gives CASSLSQGKDEQFF.

This chain links TRBV5-1 with TRBJ2-7; 8 bases fit TRBD1. CDR1 is SGHRS and CDR2 is YFSETQ in the germline V gene. J lost 0 bases, V lost 4 bases, and 6 bases had no gene match. This CDR3 contains 15 residues. CDR3 protein: CASSRWTGSSYEQYF. CDR3 nucleotide sequence: TGCGCCAGCAGCAGATGGACAGGGAGCTCCTACGAGCAGTACTTC. The complete variable domain, with remaining parts taken from reference TRBV5-1 and TRBJ2-7, reads KAGVTQTPRYLIKTRGQQVTLSCSPISGHRSVSWYQQTPGQGLQFLFEYFSETQRNKGNFPGRFSGRQFSNSRSEMNVSTLELGDSALYLCASSRWTGSSYEQYFGPGTRLTVT.

Written as DNA, the CDR3 is TGCAGCGTTGAAGATCGCAGGACCTACGAGCAGTACTTC. It translates to CSVEDRRTYEQYF. The chain is built from TRBV29-1 and TRBJ2-7; no clear D. The V end was cut by 0 bases, the J end by 2 bases, with 8 bases between. The germline gives CDR1 SQVTM, CDR2 ANQGSEA. This CDR3 has 13 residues.

The count of this clone is one. In DNA, the CDR3 is TGTGCCAGCAGCTTCGGACTAGCGGGAGCGGAAGATACGCAGTATTTT. This gives the protein CASSFGLAGAEDTQYF. The chain is built from TRBV7-9 and TRBJ2-3; 13 bases fit TRBD2. The CDR3 contains 16 residues. Germline V gene lookup returns CDR1 SEHNR and CDR2 FQNEAQ (reference sequence). Trimming cost V 3 bases and J 5 bases; bases outside gene matches: 5.

The CDR3 DNA sequence: TGTGCCAGCAGTCCTGGGGGGGATGGCTACACCTTC. Protein sequence: CASSPGGDGYTF. The chain uses TRBV6-5 and TRBJ1-2, with D perhaps TRBD1 (5 bases). The V and J ends lost 5 bases and 6 bases respectively, with 10 bases between them. The CDR3 is made up of 12 amino acids. Germline CDR1 and CDR2: MNHEY and SVGAGI.

With regard to this clone: The limits of the CDR3 on the DNA are not certain, so only TCRdb's listed CDR3 is given. This chain joins TRBV27 and TRBJ2-7; the table calls TRBD1, which could not be checked here. The CDR3 comprises 15 residues, both ends counted. Germline CDR1 MNHEY, CDR2 SMNVEV (reference sequence). CDR3 sequence: CASSSSGQGAYEQYF.

V usage is TRBV7-9 and J usage is TRBJ2-1; 9 bases are shared with TRBD2. Germline CDR1 SEHNR, CDR2 FQNEAQ (reference sequence). This CDR3 region has 15 residues. V was pared by 6 bases and J by 6 bases, with 9 bases of the junction left unmatched. The CDR3 DNA reads as TGTGCCAGCAGAACCCGGCTAGCGGGAATCAATGAGCAGTTCTTC. As protein: CASRTRLAGINEQFF.

The chain recombines TRBV27 with TRBJ2-1, with 9 bases that match TRBD1. Trimming took 2 bases from V and 16 from J; bases not matched to a gene: 9. The CDR3 totals 13 residues. CDR1 is MNHEY and CDR2 is SMNVEV in the germline V gene (reference sequence). Written as DNA, the CDR3 is TGTGCCAGCAGTTTAGATTCCGGGACAGGGTCTTTCTTC. This gives the protein CASSLDSGTGSFF.

The chain uses TRBV13 and TRBJ2-1; D might be TRBD2 (6 bases). V was shortened by 6 bases and J by 5 bases, with 14 bases between the two germline ends. CDR1 and CDR2 (germline): PRHDT, FYEKMQ (reference sequence). The CDR3 length is 14 residues. The CDR3 loop reads CASRLLASNNEQFF. DNA for the CDR3: TGTGCCAGCAGGTTGCTAGCGTCAAACAATGAGCAGTTCTTC.

The chain links TRBV4-3 to TRBJ2-1, with D tentatively TRBD1 (5 bases). CDR1 and CDR2 (germline): LGHNA, YSLEER. V lost 4 bases, J lost 2 bases, and 12 bases lay in between. The CDR3 sequence is 15 residues long. DNA for the CDR3: TGCGCCAGCAGCCCAGTGACAGTTACCTACAATGAGCAGTTCTTC. Protein product: CASSPVTVTYNEQFF.

This rearrangement joins TRBV4-1 to TRBJ1-2; D is undetermined. V lost 4 bases to trimming and J lost 4 bases, with 13 bases between them. The CDR3 loop spans 14 amino acids. Per germline, CDR1 MGHRA and CDR2 YSYEKL. CDR3 residues: CASSPTEGGYGYTF. Written as DNA, the CDR3 is TGCGCCAGCAGCCCGACTGAGGGAGGCTATGGCTACACCTTC.